A selection of T cell receptor beta chains follows, all from one sample in a study of spatial heterogeneity in lung cancer. TCRdb re-called the 5' RACE reads with MiXCR, one entry per CDR3 protein. The data contain around 32,000 distinct CDR3 sequences, more than 9% of them seen just once; the ten biggest clones take up about 30%. This sample comprised PBMCs, obtained at follow-up. These receptors were taken from a female donor with early-stage non-small cell lung cancer. Each CDR3 is given with its conserved first and last residue. The order of the fields is CDR3 protein, CDR3 DNA, J gene, D gene, V gene, CDR3 length, clone size. D genes are given only for firm matches. The size field is filled for only some rows; it gives once, few, many or a size class.

CASSYSGTSVNTQYF TGCGCCAGCAGCTATTCCGGGACTAGCGTGAATACGCAGTATTTT TRBJ2-3 TRBD2 TRBV5-1 15 many
CASILGPNQPQHF TGTGCCAGCATCCTGGGCCCAAATCAGCCCCAGCATTTT TRBJ1-5 . TRBV28 13 few
CASSKARQGYSLMGYTF TGTGCCAGCAGCAAAGCGCGGCAGGGGTATTCTCTTATGGGCTACACCTTC TRBJ1-2 . TRBV21-1 17 .
CASSLRDRGHTGELFF TGTGCCAGCAGTTTGAGGGACAGGGGTCACACCGGGGAGCTGTTTTTT TRBJ2-2 TRBD1 TRBV28 16 many
CASSRRQGTNTGELFF TGTGCCAGCAGTCGCCGACAGGGAACGAACACCGGGGAGCTGTTTTTT TRBJ2-2 TRBD1 TRBV7-9 16 many
CSVVQAPNTGELFF TGCAGCGTTGTGCAGGCTCCGAACACCGGGGAGCTGTTTTTT TRBJ2-2 . TRBV29-1 14 few
CASRREPGQGMNTEAFF TGCGCCAGCAGAAGGGAGCCGGGACAGGGTATGAACACTGAAGCTTTCTTT TRBJ1-1 TRBD1 TRBV5-1 17 many
CASSLVVSGTGELFF TGCGCCAGCAGCTTGGTCGTTAGCGGGACCGGGGAGCTGTTTTTT TRBJ2-2 TRBD2 TRBV5-1 15 few
CASTPSTNYGYTF TGTGCCAGCACACCGAGTACTAACTATGGCTACACCTTC TRBJ1-2 . TRBV6-5 13 many
CASSSTGGPFDEQFF TGTGCCAGCAGCTCGACAGGGGGGCCGTTTGATGAGCAGTTCTTC TRBJ2-1 TRBD1 TRBV7-8 15 many
CASSGRRGRTEAFF TGTGCCAGCAGTGGGAGGAGGGGGAGGACTGAAGCTTTCTTT TRBJ1-1 . TRBV2 14 many
CASSPSGGVSRFF TGTGCCAGCAGCCCCTCGGGGGGGGTTTCGCGGTTCTTC TRBJ2-1 TRBD2 TRBV3-1 13 many
CASRDGTGSVETQYF TGTGCCAGCAGGGACGGGACAGGGTCGGTAGAGACCCAGTACTTC TRBJ2-5 TRBD1 TRBV7-9 15 many
CASSYAGTGNQKLFF TGTGCCAGCAGTTACGCGGGAACCGGTAATCAGAAACTGTTTTTT TRBJ1-4 . TRBV6-2/TRBV6-3 15 many
CASSLVGWGAGYLETQYF TGTGCCAGCAGCTTAGTCGGGTGGGGCGCTGGGTATTTAGAGACCCAGTACTTC TRBJ2-5 . TRBV7-8 18 many
CSVWDRGTSWNEQYF TGCAGCGTTTGGGACAGGGGGACTTCTTGGAACGAGCAGTACTTC TRBJ2-7 TRBD1 TRBV29-1 15 .
CASSLGLRQGTYEQYF TGCGCCAGCAGCCTGGGACTGCGACAGGGGACCTACGAGCAGTACTTC TRBJ2-7 TRBD1 TRBV5-1 16 .